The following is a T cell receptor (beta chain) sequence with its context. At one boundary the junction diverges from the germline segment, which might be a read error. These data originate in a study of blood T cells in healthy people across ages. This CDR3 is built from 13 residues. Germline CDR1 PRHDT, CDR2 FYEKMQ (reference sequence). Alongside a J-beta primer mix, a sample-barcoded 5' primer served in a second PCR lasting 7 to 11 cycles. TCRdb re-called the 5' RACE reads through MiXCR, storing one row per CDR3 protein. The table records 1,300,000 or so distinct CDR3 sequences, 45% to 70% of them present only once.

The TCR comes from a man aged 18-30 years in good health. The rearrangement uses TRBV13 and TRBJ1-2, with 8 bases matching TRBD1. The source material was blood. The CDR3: CACSPKQGDGYTF. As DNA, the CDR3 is TGTGCCTGCAGCCCTAAACAGGGGGATGGCTACACCTTC.